Each of the 17 T cell receptor beta chains below was sequenced from the same sample in a study of T-cell reconstitution after alpha-beta-depleted transplantation in children. For TCRbeta, the library was prepared with unique molecular identifiers. TCRdb reprocessed the PCR reads via MiXCR and lists one record per CDR3 protein. This table holds hundreds of thousands of distinct CDR3 sequences, approximately 10% found once. The starting material was peripheral blood, obtained 180 days after TCRalphabeta/CD19-depleted stem cell transplant. These receptor sequences come from a male patient aged 2 to 9 who had a stem cell transplant for chronic granulomatous disease, so the T cells may come from the graft donor.

This clonotype was counted at least ten times. The chain uses TRBV3-1 and TRBJ2-2, with TRBD2 as a possible D gene (5 bases). CDR1 and CDR2 from the germline V gene are LGHDT and YNNKEL (reference sequence). The V end lost 5 bases, the J end lost 6 bases, and 10 bases lay between the germline ends. The CDR3 extends over 13 amino acids. For the CDR3, the DNA is TGTGCCAGCAGCAATGCCGGGGCCGGGGAGCTGTTTTTT. Its protein product is CASSNAGAGELFF.

This clonotype was picked up a small number of times. The rearrangement uses TRBV5-1 and TRBJ2-7; TRBD1 aligns across 7 bases. The CDR3 runs to 18 residues. J was trimmed by 2 bases and V by 3 bases; bases with no gene match: 17. Germline loops: CDR1 SGHRS, CDR2 YFSETQ. CDR3 bases: TGCGCCAGCAGCTCCAAATCCAGCCGACCGGACAGGACCTACGAGCAGTACTTC. This encodes CASSSKSSRPDRTYEQYF. Full variable domain (remainder filled in from reference TRBV5-1 and TRBJ2-7): KAGVTQTPRYLIKTRGQQVTLSCSPISGHRSVSWYQQTPGQGLQFLFEYFSETQRNKGNFPGRFSGRQFSNSRSEMNVSTLELGDSALYLCASSSKSSRPDRTYEQYFGPGTRLTVT.

Ten or more counts support this clonotype. This chain links TRBV10-3 with TRBJ2-7; D is tentatively TRBD1 or TRBD2 (6 bases each). The germline V gene has CDR1 ENHRY and CDR2 SYGVKD. The CDR3 has 12 residues. The V end was cut by 7 bases, the J end by 6 bases, with 13 bases between. CDR3 region: CAITGGASEQYF. The CDR3 DNA is TGTGCCATCACCGGGGGCGCCTCCGAGCAGTACTTC.

This clonotype was seen many times. The rearrangement uses TRBV2 and TRBJ2-1; TRBD1 agrees at 7 bases. Germline CDR1 is SNHLY and CDR2 is FYNNEI. CDR3 length: 15 amino acids. V was pared by 1 base and J by 6 bases, with 6 bases of the junction left unmatched. DNA for the CDR3: TGTGCCAGCAGTGAAGAGGGACAGATAGGCAATGAGCAGTTCTTC. Its protein product is CASSEEGQIGNEQFF.

A word on this clonotype: This may be a read error: a much more frequent sequence differs by one nucleotide. This sequence joins TRBV5-1 and TRBJ2-1; TRBD2 aligns across 9 bases. Germline values: CDR1 SGHRS, CDR2 YFSETQ. The CDR3 is 16 residues long. V lost 0 bases to trimming and J lost 7 bases; unmatched junction nucleotides: 8. The CDR3, as DNA: TGCGCCAGCAGCTTGGTGGCGGGAGGGCCTTTAAATGAGCAGTTCTTC. This encodes CASSLVAGGPLNEQFF.

The table lists this clonotype with a few counts. V gene TRBV5-1 combines with J gene TRBJ2-7, with 9 bases that match TRBD1. The CDR3 loop spans 17 amino acids. V was clipped by 0 bases and J by 3 bases; unmatched bases: 10. Per the germline V gene, CDR1 is SGHRS and CDR2 is YFSETQ. The CDR3: CASSLEDWWGQGYEQYF. CDR3 bases: TGCGCCAGCAGCTTGGAAGATTGGTGGGGACAGGGCTACGAGCAGTACTTC.

The table lists this clonotype with many counts. The chain links TRBV5-6 to TRBJ1-1; TRBD1 aligns across 7 bases. The germline gives CDR1 SGHDT, CDR2 YYEEEE. The J segment lost 8 bases and the V segment lost 4 bases, leaving 8 bases of the junction unmatched. This CDR3 is 13 amino acids long. CDR3: CASSPGDSLEAFF. CDR3 nucleotide sequence: TGTGCCAGCAGCCCGGGGGACAGCCTCGAAGCTTTCTTT.

In the case of this clonotype: This may be a read error, as it is one base from a much larger clone. The chain couples TRBV20-1 to TRBJ1-4; D unresolved. The CDR3 runs to 11 residues. Germline values: CDR1 DFQATT, CDR2 SNEGSKA (reference sequence). V dropped 6 bases and J dropped 5 bases, with 7 bases sitting between them. The CDR3 coding sequence is TGCAGTGCCGTCCGCAATGAAAAACTGTTTTTT. Protein: CSAVRNEKLFF.

This clonotype has ten or more counts. This sequence joins TRBV29-1 and TRBJ1-1, with a possible D match to TRBD1 (5 bases). The CDR3 is 14 amino acids. V lost 5 bases and J 0 bases, leaving 13 bases between the germline ends. The germline V gene has CDR1 SQVTM and CDR2 ANQGSEA. Here the CDR3 DNA reads TGCAGCGTTCAAGCAGGGTTCATGAACACTGAAGCTTTCTTT. Protein: CSVQAGFMNTEAFF.

As regards this clonotype: This may be a read error: a much more frequent sequence differs by one nucleotide. This chain joins TRBV20-1 and TRBJ2-2; D may correspond to TRBD1 or TRBD2 (5 bases each). This CDR3 is 13 amino acids long. Germline V lookup: CDR1 DFQATT, CDR2 SNEGSKA (reference sequence). The CDR3 region is CRATTGGTGELFF. CDR3 bases: TGCAGAGCGACGACTGGGGGCACCGGGGAGCTGTTTTTT.

This clonotype showed up many times. The chain carries TRBV5-6 and TRBJ1-1; D gene uncertain. V was pared by 0 bases and J by 4 bases, with 7 bases between. Germline V lookup: CDR1 SGHDT, CDR2 YYEEEE. The CDR3 sequence is 13 residues long. Written as DNA, the CDR3 is TGTGCCAGCAGCTTGGTCAGCGGCACTGAAGCTTTCTTT. Translating it yields CASSLVSGTEAFF. Variable domain in full (rest from reference TRBV5-6 and TRBJ1-1): DAGVTQSPTHLIKTRGQQVTLRCSPKSGHDTVSWYQQALGQGPQFIFQYYEEEERQRGNFPDRFSGHQFPNYSSELNVNALLLGDSALYLCASSLVSGTEAFFGQGTRLTVV.

At least ten counts were recorded for this clonotype. Here the CDR3 DNA reads TGTGCCAGCTCGCCCCTGTCAGGGGAAGCCGAAGCTTTCTTT. As protein: CASSPLSGEAEAFF. V is TRBV18 and J is TRBJ1-1, with D possibly being TRBD1 (6 bases). Trimming took 6 bases from V and 8 from J, leaving 19 bases between them. Germline V lookup: CDR1 KGHSH, CDR2 LQKENI. The CDR3 consists of 14 residues.

The table lists this clonotype with many counts. The chain recombines TRBV9 with TRBJ2-1; weak D call: TRBD1 (6 bases). V lost 3 bases to trimming and J lost 1 base, with 11 bases between them. This CDR3 comprises 15 residues. Germline CDR1 and CDR2: SGDLS and YYNGEE. CDR3 residues: CASSARGGSYNEQFF. The CDR3 bases are TGTGCCAGCAGCGCCAGAGGGGGATCCTACAATGAGCAGTTCTTC.

This clonotype was detected many times. V and J are TRBV9 and TRBJ2-7; D possibly matches TRBD1 or TRBD2 (6 bases each). The CDR3 has 15 amino acids. Trimming removed 0 bases at V and 7 bases at J, with 17 bases between. CDR1 SGDLS and CDR2 YYNGEE come from the germline V gene. As DNA, the CDR3 is TGTGCCAGCAGCGTAGAGGGGGACTCTACCCGGGAGCAGTACTTC. This encodes CASSVEGDSTREQYF. Complete variable domain (other parts from reference TRBV9 and TRBJ2-7): DSGVTQTPKHLITATGQRVTLRCSPRSGDLSVYWYQQSLDQGLQFLIQYYNGEERAKGNILERFSAQQFPDLHSELNLSSLELGDSALYFCASSVEGDSTREQYFGPGTRLTVT.

Concerning this clonotype itself: A much larger clone is a single base away; this may be a read error. The CDR3 loop reads CAGSQNTGSGANVLTF. CDR3 DNA sequence: TGTGCCGGCAGCCAGAATACAGGGTCTGGGGCCAACGTCCTGACTTTC. The J gene is TRBJ2-6, the V gene TRBV12-3 or TRBV12-4; TRBD1 might be the D (6 bases). The CDR3 is made up of 16 amino acids.

This clonotype was observed many times. This rearrangement joins TRBV6-1 to TRBJ2-3; 7 positions match TRBD2. This CDR3 is built from 14 residues. The J segment lost 1 base and the V segment lost 7 bases, leaving 5 bases of the junction unmatched. Germline CDR1 and CDR2: MNHNS and SASEGT. This CDR3 is CASKESGGTDTQYF. The CDR3 bases are TGTGCCAGCAAGGAAAGCGGGGGCACAGATACGCAGTATTTT.

This clonotype was found many times. The chain recombines TRBV20-1 with TRBJ2-3; 8 bases match TRBD2. Germline CDR1 reads DFQATT; CDR2 reads SNEGSKA (reference sequence). The V segment lost 0 bases and the J segment 4 bases; nucleotides outside the gene matches: 12. The CDR3 length is 17 residues. CDR3 loop: CSARDDGREGHPDTQYF. The CDR3 DNA is TGCAGTGCTAGAGATGATGGCCGGGAGGGCCACCCAGATACGCAGTATTTT.